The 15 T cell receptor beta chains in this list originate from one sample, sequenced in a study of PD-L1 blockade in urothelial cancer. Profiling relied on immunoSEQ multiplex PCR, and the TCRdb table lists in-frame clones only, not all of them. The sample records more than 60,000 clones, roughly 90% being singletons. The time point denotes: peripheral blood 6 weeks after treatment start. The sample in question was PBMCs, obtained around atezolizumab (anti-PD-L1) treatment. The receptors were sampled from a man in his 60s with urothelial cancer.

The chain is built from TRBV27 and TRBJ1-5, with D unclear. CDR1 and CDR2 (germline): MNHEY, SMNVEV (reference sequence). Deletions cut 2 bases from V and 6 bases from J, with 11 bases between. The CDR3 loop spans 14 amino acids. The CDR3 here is CASSLEPRSQPQHF. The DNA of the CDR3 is TGTGCCAGCAGTTTAGAACCGCGTAGTCAGCCCCAGCATTTT.

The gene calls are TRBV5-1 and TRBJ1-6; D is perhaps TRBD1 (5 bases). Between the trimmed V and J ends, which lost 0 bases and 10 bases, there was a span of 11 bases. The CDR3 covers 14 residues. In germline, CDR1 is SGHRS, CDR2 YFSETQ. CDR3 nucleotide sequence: TGCGCCAGCAGCTTGGCTTTGGGGGGGTCACCCCTCCACTTT. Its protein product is CASSLALGGSPLHF.

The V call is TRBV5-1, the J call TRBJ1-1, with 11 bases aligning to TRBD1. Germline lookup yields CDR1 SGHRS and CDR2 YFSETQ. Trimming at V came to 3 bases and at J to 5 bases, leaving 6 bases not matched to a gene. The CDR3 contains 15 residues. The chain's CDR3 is CASSSSGTGGTEAFF. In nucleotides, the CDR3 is TGCGCCAGCAGCTCCTCCGGGACAGGGGGGACTGAAGCTTTCTTT.

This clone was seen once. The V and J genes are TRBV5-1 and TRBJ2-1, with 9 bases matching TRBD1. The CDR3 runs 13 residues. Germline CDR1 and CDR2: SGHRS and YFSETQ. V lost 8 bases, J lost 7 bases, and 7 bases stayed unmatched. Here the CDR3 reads CASNKGTGNEQFF. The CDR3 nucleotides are TGCGCCAGTAATAAGGGGACAGGGAATGAGCAGTTCTTC.

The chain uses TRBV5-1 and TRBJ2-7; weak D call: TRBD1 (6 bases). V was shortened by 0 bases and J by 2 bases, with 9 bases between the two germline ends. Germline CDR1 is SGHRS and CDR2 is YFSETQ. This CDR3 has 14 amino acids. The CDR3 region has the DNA TGCGCCAGCAGCTTGGTACAGGGAACCTACGAGCAGTACTTC. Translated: CASSLVQGTYEQYF.

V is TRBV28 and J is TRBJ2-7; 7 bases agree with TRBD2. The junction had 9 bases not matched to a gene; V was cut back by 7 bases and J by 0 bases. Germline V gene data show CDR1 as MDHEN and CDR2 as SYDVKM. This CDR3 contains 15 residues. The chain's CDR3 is CASKEGLLGSYEQYF. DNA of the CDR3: TGTGCCAGCAAGGAGGGACTACTGGGCTCCTACGAGCAGTACTTC. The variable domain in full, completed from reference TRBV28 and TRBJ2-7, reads DVKVTQSSRYLVKRTGEKVFLECVQDMDHENMFWYRQDPGLGLRLIYFSYDVKMKEKGDIPEGYSVSREKKERFSLILESASTNQTSMYLCASKEGLLGSYEQYFGPGTRLTVT.

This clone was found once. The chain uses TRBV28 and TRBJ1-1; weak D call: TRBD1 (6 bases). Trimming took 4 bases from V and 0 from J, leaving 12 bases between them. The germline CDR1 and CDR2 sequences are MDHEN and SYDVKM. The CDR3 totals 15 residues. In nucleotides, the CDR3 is TGTGCCAGCAGTTGGCAGGGGATCATGAACACTGAAGCTTTCTTT. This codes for CASSWQGIMNTEAFF.

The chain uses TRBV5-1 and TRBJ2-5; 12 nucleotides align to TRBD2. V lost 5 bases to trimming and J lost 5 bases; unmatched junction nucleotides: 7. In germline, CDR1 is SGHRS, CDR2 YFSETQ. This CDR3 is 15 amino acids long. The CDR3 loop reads CASREGLAGWETQYF. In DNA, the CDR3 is TGCGCCAGCAGGGAAGGACTAGCGGGGTGGGAGACCCAGTACTTC.

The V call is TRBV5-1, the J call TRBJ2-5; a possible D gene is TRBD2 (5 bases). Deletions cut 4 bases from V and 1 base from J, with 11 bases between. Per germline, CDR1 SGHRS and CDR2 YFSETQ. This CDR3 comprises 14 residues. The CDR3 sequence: CASSLGGGQETQYF. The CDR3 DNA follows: TGCGCCAGCAGCCTTGGAGGAGGCCAAGAGACCCAGTACTTC.

The chain's CDR3 is CASSLDPGIGNIQYF. CDR3 DNA sequence: TGCGCCAGCAGCTTGGATCCAGGTATTGGAAACATTCAGTACTTC. The V call is TRBV5-1, the J call TRBJ2-4; D call uncertain. Trimming left V 0 bases short and J 6 bases short, with 13 bases between. The CDR3 covers 15 residues. Germline CDR1 is SGHRS and CDR2 is YFSETQ.

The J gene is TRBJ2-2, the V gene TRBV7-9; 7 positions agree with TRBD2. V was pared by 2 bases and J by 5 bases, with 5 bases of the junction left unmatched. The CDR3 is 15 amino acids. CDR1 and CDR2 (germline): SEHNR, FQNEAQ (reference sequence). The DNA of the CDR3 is TGTGCCAGCAGCTTACTAGCAGCGGGGACCGGGGAGCTGTTTTTT. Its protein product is CASSLLAAGTGELFF.

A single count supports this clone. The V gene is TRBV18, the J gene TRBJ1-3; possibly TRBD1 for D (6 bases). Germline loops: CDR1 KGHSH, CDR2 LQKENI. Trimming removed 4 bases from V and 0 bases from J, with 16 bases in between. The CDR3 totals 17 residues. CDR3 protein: CASSQRFEGGSGNTIYF. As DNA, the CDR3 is TGTGCCAGCTCACAACGATTTGAAGGGGGCTCTGGAAACACCATATATTTT.

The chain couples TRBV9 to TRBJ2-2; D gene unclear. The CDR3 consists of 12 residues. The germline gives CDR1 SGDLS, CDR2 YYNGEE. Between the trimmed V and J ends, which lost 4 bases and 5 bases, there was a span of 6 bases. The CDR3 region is CASSPGTGELFF. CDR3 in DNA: TGTGCCAGCAGCCCCGGTACCGGGGAGCTGTTTTTT. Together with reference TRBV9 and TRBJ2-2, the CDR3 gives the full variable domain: DSGVTQTPKHLITATGQRVTLRCSPRSGDLSVYWYQQSLDQGLQFLIQYYNGEERAKGNILERFSAQQFPDLHSELNLSSLELGDSALYFCASSPGTGELFFGEGSRLTVL.

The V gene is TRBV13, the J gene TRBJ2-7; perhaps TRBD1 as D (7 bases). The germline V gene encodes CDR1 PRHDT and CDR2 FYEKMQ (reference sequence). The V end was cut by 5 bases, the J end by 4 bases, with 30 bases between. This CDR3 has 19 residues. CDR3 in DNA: TGTGCCAGCAGCCGCCAAGGGGGCGCGGGACCACCGGGGCTGTACGAGCAGTACTTC. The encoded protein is CASSRQGGAGPPGLYEQYF. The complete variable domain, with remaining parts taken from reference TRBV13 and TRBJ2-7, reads AAGVIQSPRHLIKEKRETATLKCYPIPRHDTVYWYQQGPGQDPQFLISFYEKMQSDKGSIPDRFSAQQFSDYHSELNMSSLELGDSALYFCASSRQGGAGPPGLYEQYFGPGTRLTVT.

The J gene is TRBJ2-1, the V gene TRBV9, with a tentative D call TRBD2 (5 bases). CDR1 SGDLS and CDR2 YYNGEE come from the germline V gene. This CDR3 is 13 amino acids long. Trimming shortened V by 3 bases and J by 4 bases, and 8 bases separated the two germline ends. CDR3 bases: TGTGCCAGCAGCGGCCGGACTTACAATGAGCAGTTCTTC. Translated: CASSGRTYNEQFF.